Below, 29 T cell receptor beta chains from the same sample are listed, as sequenced in a study of identical twins. TCRdb ran MiXCR on the 5' RACE reads and lists one entry per CDR3 protein. Here the sample spans about 530,000 distinct CDR3 sequences, roughly 15% being singletons. The sample was also reused in another study, on yellow fever vaccine responses in identical twins.

The sequencing input was CD4+ T cells sorted from blood. The receptors originated from a woman aged 18-30 years in good health.

The J gene is TRBJ2-5, the V gene TRBV27; 14 bases are a match to TRBD2. The germline V gene has CDR1 MNHEY and CDR2 SMNVEV (reference sequence). After removal of 5 bases from V and 5 bases from J, the junction contained 10 bases not matched to a gene. The CDR3 is 17 residues long. The CDR3 reads CASSPRRLAGGGETQYF. In DNA, the CDR3 is TGTGCCAGCAGTCCCCGGAGACTAGCGGGAGGGGGGGAGACCCAGTACTTC.

This clonotype came up a few times. The gene calls are TRBV12-3 or TRBV12-4 and TRBJ2-1; the match to TRBD1 covers 9 bases. V lost 6 bases and J lost 5; bases outside the gene matches: 8. The CDR3 consists of 15 residues. The CDR3 region has the DNA TGTGCCAGCAGGGGACAGGGCGGGAACGACAATGAGCAGTTCTTC. It encodes CASRGQGGNDNEQFF.

As concerns this clonotype: No DNA is shown, since the ends of the CDR3 on it are uncertain; the CDR3 is the one TCRdb lists. The V gene is TRBV5-6, the J gene TRBJ2-7; the D segment call TRBD1 is taken from the table without a DNA check. Including both end residues, the CDR3 is 14 amino acids long. CDR1 is SGHDT and CDR2 is YYEEEE in the germline V gene. CDR3 sequence reads: CASAAWDRVYEQYF.

This clonotype was seen a few times. The chain joins TRBV29-1 to TRBJ1-2, with D unresolved. V was trimmed by 1 base and J by 8 bases, leaving 5 bases between them. The CDR3 is 10 amino acids. The germline CDR1 and CDR2 sequences are SQVTM and ANQGSEA. The CDR3 region is CSVEGDGYTF. CDR3 in DNA: TGCAGCGTTGAAGGTGACGGCTACACCTTC.

Written as DNA, the CDR3 is TGTGCCAGCAGTACCCAGACAGGGAACACTGAAGCTTTCTTT. Translated, it gives CASSTQTGNTEAFF. The V call is TRBV12-3 or TRBV12-4, the J call TRBJ1-1, with a weak D call TRBD1 (6 bases). The length of the CDR3 is 14 residues. V was trimmed by 5 bases and J by 1 base, leaving 11 bases between them.

The chain links TRBV3-1 to TRBJ2-2; D uncertain. The CDR3 length is 12 residues. Germline CDR1 is LGHDT and CDR2 is YNNKEL (reference sequence). Trimming took off 10 bases at V and 7 bases at J, with 13 bases between the two ends. The CDR3 nucleotides are TGTGCCATCAGTCTCTTCGGCGGGGAGCTGTTTTTT. Residues: CAISLFGGELFF.

The chain couples TRBV3-1 to TRBJ2-4, with 13 positions matching TRBD2. V was pared by 6 bases and J by 7 bases, with 3 bases of the junction left unmatched. Germline V CDR1 and CDR2: LGHDT, YNNKEL (reference sequence). The CDR3 spans 14 residues. CDR3 coding DNA: TGTGCCAGCAGTCGGGGACTAGCGGGGAACATTCAGTACTTC. Translating gives CASSRGLAGNIQYF.

This clonotype has more than one count but fewer than ten. V usage is TRBV2 and J usage is TRBJ2-7; TRBD2 matches 12 bases. Trimming removed 5 bases from V and 0 bases from J; junction bases left unmatched: 14. The CDR3 length is 19 residues. Germline values: CDR1 SNHLY, CDR2 FYNNEI. CDR3 amino acids: CASSQQLAGGLGSSYEQYF. In nucleotides, the CDR3 is TGTGCCAGCAGTCAACAACTAGCGGGAGGCTTGGGAAGCTCCTACGAGCAGTACTTC. Full variable domain (missing parts from reference TRBV2 and TRBJ2-7): EPEVTQTPSHQVTQMGQEVILRCVPISNHLYFYWYRQILGQKVEFLVSFYNNEISEKSEIFDDQFSVERPDGSNFTLKIRSTKLEDSAMYFCASSQQLAGGLGSSYEQYFGPGTRLTVT.

The chain couples TRBV12-3 or TRBV12-4 to TRBJ2-2; D call uncertain. Trimming took 10 bases from V and 7 from J, leaving 16 bases between them. The length of the CDR3 is 13 residues. CDR3 sequence reads: CATTFGGFGELFF. In nucleotides, the CDR3 is TGTGCCACCACCTTCGGTGGGTTCGGGGAGCTGTTTTTT.

V gene TRBV29-1 combines with J gene TRBJ1-1; D not certain. Trimming shortened V by 3 bases and J by 1 base, and 3 bases separated the two germline ends. The CDR3 is 11 amino acids. Germline CDR1 SQVTM, CDR2 ANQGSEA. CDR3 loop: CSVEENTEAFF. CDR3 in DNA: TGCAGCGTTGAGGAGAACACTGAAGCTTTCTTT.

CDR3 DNA sequence: TGTGCCAGCAGCTTAACGGGACTAGCGGTGAACACCGGGGAGCTGTTTTTT. This translates into CASSLTGLAVNTGELFF. The chain couples TRBV7-3 to TRBJ2-2; 11 positions agree with TRBD2. V shed 0 bases, J shed 1 base, and the junction held 1 base outside the gene matches. Germline CDR1 is SGHTA and CDR2 is FQGTGA. This CDR3 region has 17 residues.

Worth noting for this clonotype: One end of the junction varies from germline; a read error may be responsible. V and J are TRBV20-1 and TRBJ2-1, with 9 nucleotides matching TRBD2. This CDR3 has 16 residues. The V gene's germline CDR1 is DFQATT and CDR2 SNEGSKA (reference sequence). CDR3 amino acids: CCARTSGSSSYNEQFF. For the CDR3, the DNA is TGCTGTGCTAGAACTAGCGGGTCGAGCTCCTACAATGAGCAGTTCTTC.

This clonotype was counted between two and nine times. The J gene is TRBJ1-2, the V gene TRBV27; a weak D match, TRBD1 (5 bases). Per the germline V gene, CDR1 is MNHEY and CDR2 is SMNVEV (reference sequence). V gave up 5 bases and J gave up 1 base, with 11 bases separating them. The CDR3 has 14 amino acids. The CDR3, as DNA: TGTGCCAGCAGTGGGATGGGACTTAACTATGGCTACACCTTC. It translates to CASSGMGLNYGYTF.

The sample holds a few counts of this clonotype. The chain uses TRBV5-1 and TRBJ2-1; 14 nucleotides match TRBD2. Germline CDR1 reads SGHRS; CDR2 reads YFSETQ. With 5 bases clipped from V and 1 base from J, the junction kept 11 bases outside the gene matches. The length of the CDR3 is 19 residues. CDR3: CASSPAGTSGRMSYNEQFF. CDR3 sequence (DNA): TGCGCCAGCAGTCCTGCCGGGACTAGCGGGAGAATGTCCTACAATGAGCAGTTCTTC.

This clonotype was detected a few times. The chain's CDR3 is CASSLPGVGETQYF. The CDR3 bases are TGTGCCAGCAGCCTCCCAGGGGTTGGGGAGACCCAGTACTTC. This sequence joins TRBV5-6 and TRBJ2-5; possibly TRBD1 for D (6 bases). The germline gives CDR1 SGHDT, CDR2 YYEEEE. The CDR3 is 14 residues long. V lost 4 bases and J 5 bases, leaving 15 bases between the germline ends. Full variable domain (outside the CDR3, taken from reference TRBV5-6 and TRBJ2-5): DAGVTQSPTHLIKTRGQQVTLRCSPKSGHDTVSWYQQALGQGPQFIFQYYEEEERQRGNFPDRFSGHQFPNYSSELNVNALLLGDSALYLCASSLPGVGETQYFGPGTRLLVL.

This clonotype has only a few counts. The J gene is TRBJ2-5, the V gene TRBV5-1, with D perhaps given as TRBD1 or TRBD2 (6 bases each). The length of the CDR3 is 15 residues. Germline CDR1 reads SGHRS; CDR2 reads YFSETQ. Trimming took 6 bases from V and 5 from J, leaving 20 bases between them. CDR3 nucleotides: TGCGCCAGCACTCCTTATGGGGGGCGCGGGGAGACCCAGTACTTC. Translating it yields CASTPYGGRGETQYF.

J is TRBJ2-1 and V is TRBV12-3 or TRBV12-4, with TRBD2 matching over 15 bases. The V and J ends lost 6 bases and 10 bases, in that order; junction bases with no gene match: 7. The CDR3 extends over 15 amino acids. CDR3 sequence: CASSRGLAGGLEQFF. For the CDR3, the DNA is TGTGCCAGCAGCAGGGGACTAGCGGGGGGCTTAGAGCAGTTCTTC.

This clonotype was recorded many times. The rearrangement links TRBV11-2 to TRBJ2-1; no definite D call. The CDR3 has 16 residues. Germline V gene sequence: CDR1 SGHAT, CDR2 FQNNGV. Trimming took 3 bases from V and 5 from J, leaving 17 bases between them. For the CDR3, the DNA is TGTGCCAGCAGCTTGCCCCCGGCAGGACCTGACAATGAGCAGTTCTTC. Translation: CASSLPPAGPDNEQFF.

This clonotype came up a few times. The chain carries TRBV25-1 and TRBJ2-7; D unclear. The CDR3 sequence is 12 residues long. From germline, CDR1 is MGHDK and CDR2 SYGVNS. The V gene lost 6 bases and the J gene lost 3 bases, with 9 bases spanning the gap. The CDR3 DNA reads as TGTGCCAGCAGACTGGGAAACTACGAGCAGTACTTC. As protein: CASRLGNYEQYF.

This clonotype came up many times. The gene calls are TRBV24-1 and TRBJ2-1; 7 bases match TRBD2. V was clipped by 5 bases and J by 4 bases; unmatched bases: 1. Germline V gives CDR1 KGHDR, CDR2 SFDVKD. There are 13 residues in the CDR3. This chain's CDR3 is CATSGLAYNEQFF. The CDR3 nucleotides read TGTGCCACCAGTGGACTAGCTTACAATGAGCAGTTCTTC.

The chain has TRBV10-2 and TRBJ2-5; 9 nucleotides match TRBD1. Germline V CDR1 and CDR2: WSHSY, SAAADI. The CDR3 spans 15 residues. The ends lost 0 bases at V and 5 bases at J; junction bases unmatched: 4. CDR3 amino acids: CASSESWTGVETQYF. The CDR3 DNA reads TGCGCCAGCAGTGAGTCTTGGACAGGGGTCGAGACCCAGTACTTC.

The chain has TRBV12-3 or TRBV12-4 and TRBJ2-7; D might be TRBD1 or TRBD2, each matching 5 bases. The CDR3 extends over 15 amino acids. Between the trimmed V and J ends, which lost 5 bases and 3 bases, there was a span of 17 bases. The CDR3 bases are TGTGCCAGCAGTCCCAGGGTCGGGACGAACTACGAGCAGTACTTC. Amino acid sequence: CASSPRVGTNYEQYF.

This clonotype was observed a few times. The chain joins TRBV20-1 to TRBJ2-1, with TRBD2 as a possible D gene (5 bases). V was cut by 2 bases and J by 0 bases, with 11 bases left in between. The CDR3 extends over 15 amino acids. Germline CDR1 is DFQATT and CDR2 is SNEGSKA (reference sequence). This CDR3 is CSARNWESSYNEQFF. CDR3 sequence (DNA): TGCAGTGCTAGAAACTGGGAGAGCTCCTACAATGAGCAGTTCTTC.

This clonotype was seen only a few times. The rearrangement joins TRBV10-3 to TRBJ1-6, with 8 nucleotides matching TRBD1. The CDR3 is 14 residues long. Trimming at V came to 7 bases and at J to 9 bases, leaving 8 bases not matched to a gene. CDR1 is ENHRY and CDR2 is SYGVKD in the germline V gene. The CDR3 protein is CAINRQGYGSPLHF. CDR3 coding DNA: TGTGCCATCAACCGACAGGGGTATGGTTCACCCCTCCACTTT.

The chain carries TRBV9 and TRBJ1-6; 9 positions match TRBD1. The CDR3 loop spans 15 amino acids. Unmatched junction bases numbered 6, after V lost 2 bases and J lost 9 bases. The germline CDR1 and CDR2 sequences are SGDLS and YYNGEE. CDR3 DNA: TGTGCCAGCAGCGTTTACGGACAGGGGAGTTCACCCCTCCACTTT. Amino acid sequence: CASSVYGQGSSPLHF.

This clonotype has more than one count but fewer than ten. The chain combines TRBV15 with TRBJ2-3; the match to TRBD2 covers 8 bases. CDR1 is LNHNV and CDR2 is YYDKDF in the germline V gene (reference sequence). J gave up 5 bases and V 9 bases, and 10 bases lay outside the gene matches. The CDR3 runs to 14 residues. The CDR3 DNA follows: TGTGCCACAAAGCCCGGGGGGGCGGAAGATACGCAGTATTTT. This translates into CATKPGGAEDTQYF.

This clonotype occurred a few times. This sequence joins TRBV5-5 and TRBJ2-7; 8 nucleotides align to TRBD1. Unmatched junction bases numbered 7, after V lost 4 bases and J lost 1 base. Germline CDR1 SGHKS, CDR2 YYEKEE (reference sequence). The CDR3 is 15 amino acids. CDR3 DNA: TGTGCCAGCAGCCCACGACAGGGGTTGTCCTACGAGCAGTACGTC. Translating it yields CASSPRQGLSYEQYV.

The V call is TRBV24-1, the J call TRBJ2-1, with 10 bases matching TRBD2. There are 19 residues in the CDR3. J gave up 3 bases and V 4 bases, and 14 bases lay outside the gene matches. Germline CDR1 and CDR2: KGHDR and SFDVKD. CDR3: CATSDRTAGGNYLYNEQFF. CDR3 DNA: TGTGCCACCAGTGACCGGACAGCGGGGGGGAATTACCTCTACAATGAGCAGTTCTTC.

The V call is TRBV7-2, the J call TRBJ2-5; no clear D gene. The germline V gene encodes CDR1 SGHTA and CDR2 FQGNSA. The CDR3 is made up of 14 amino acids. Trimming took off 7 bases at V and 3 bases at J, with 15 bases between the two ends. The CDR3 DNA reads as TGTGCCAGCACCAAAAGTAGGGATAAAGAGACCCAGTACTTC. As protein: CASTKSRDKETQYF.